This T cell receptor beta chain is from a study of cytomegalovirus exposure and HLA in healthy donors. Findings of the study overall: In a later analysis, most CMV-associated TCR beta chains appeared HLA-restricted.

Germline V CDR1 and CDR2: LNHDA, SQIVND (reference sequence). The V and J ends lost 3 bases and 3 bases respectively, with 12 bases between them. The CDR3 length is 15 residues. As to this clone: Its antigen is as yet unknown.

Both 60 Vbeta primers and 13 Jbeta primers went into the PCR. TCRdb's table, derived via immunoSEQ multiplex PCR, lists solely in-frame clones and lacks some. The top ten clones hold about 1% of a sample with some 200,000 clones, 80% to 90% of them seen once. This sequence joins TRBV19 and TRBJ1-5; the D gene is possibly TRBD1 (6 bases). This receptor was taken from a woman aged 18-29 years in good health and CMV-seronegative. Sequencing was done on a sample of PBMCs. The CDR3 sequence is CASSIWTVTNQPQHF. CDR3 coding DNA: TGTGCCAGTAGTATCTGGACAGTGACCAATCAGCCCCAGCATTTT.